This TCR beta chain was profiled in a study of T cells after somatic rescue of genetic block. CDR1 and CDR2 from the germline V gene are SGHNT and YYREEE (reference sequence). This CDR3 region has 16 residues. The V and J ends lost 4 bases and 5 bases respectively, with 19 bases between them. Assay used: immunoSEQ multiplex PCR; TCRdb lists only in-frame clones, some missing. The data show over 95,000 clones, with about nine tenths seen just once and roughly 1.5% held by the top ten. Sequencing was done on a sample of peripheral blood mononuclear cells (PBMCs). The V and J genes are TRBV5-4 and TRBJ2-1, with D perhaps given as TRBD1 or TRBD2 (5 bases each). The sequence was collected from a woman between 18 and 29 years old. The CDR3 DNA is TGTGCCAGCAGCCCCTCCGGGGCCATAACCAACAATGAGCAGTTCTTC. This translates into CASSPSGAITNNEQFF.